This T cell receptor beta chain was identified during a study of T-cell memory formation after mild COVID-19. The sample holds a few counts of this clonotype. Its antigen is not identified. In TCRdb, the 5' RACE reads were re-called with MiXCR into one record per CDR3 protein. In the table there are about 110,000 distinct CDR3 sequences, 9.5% to 15% of which are singletons. Study-wide points: Balance between CD4 and CD8 was seen in clones contracting day 15 to 85, and a CD4+ lean was seen in later expanders.

This CDR3 is 14 amino acids long. Germline-derived CDR1 and CDR2 are SGHRS and YFSETQ. Trimming stripped 5 bases from V and 1 base from J, with 12 bases between. Material: PBMCs or a T cell subset sorted from them (not recorded which). This chain uses TRBV5-1 with TRBJ1-1; D is perhaps TRBD1 (5 bases). This TCR was recovered from an adult woman who had mild COVID-19 (a few samples of this study predate the infection). Cell type and time point are not known. The CDR3 sequence: CASRRGTENTEAFF. The CDR3 DNA sequence: TGCGCCAGCAGAAGGGGCACGGAGAACACTGAAGCTTTCTTT.